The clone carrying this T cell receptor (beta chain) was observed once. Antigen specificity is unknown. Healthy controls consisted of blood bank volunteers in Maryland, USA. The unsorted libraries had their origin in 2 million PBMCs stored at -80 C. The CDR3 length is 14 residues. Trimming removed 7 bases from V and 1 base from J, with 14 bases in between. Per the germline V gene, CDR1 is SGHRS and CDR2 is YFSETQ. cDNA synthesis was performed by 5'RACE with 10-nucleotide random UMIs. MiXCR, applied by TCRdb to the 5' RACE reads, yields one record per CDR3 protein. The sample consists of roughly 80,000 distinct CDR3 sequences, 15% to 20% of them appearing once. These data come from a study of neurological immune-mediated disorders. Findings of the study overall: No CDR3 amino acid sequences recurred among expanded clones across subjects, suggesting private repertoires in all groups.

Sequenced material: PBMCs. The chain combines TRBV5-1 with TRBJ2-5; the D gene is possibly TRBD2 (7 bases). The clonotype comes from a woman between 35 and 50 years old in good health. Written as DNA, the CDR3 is TGCGCCAGCCTGACGGGGGGCCCCCAAGAGACCCAGTACTTC. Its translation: CASLTGGPQETQYF.